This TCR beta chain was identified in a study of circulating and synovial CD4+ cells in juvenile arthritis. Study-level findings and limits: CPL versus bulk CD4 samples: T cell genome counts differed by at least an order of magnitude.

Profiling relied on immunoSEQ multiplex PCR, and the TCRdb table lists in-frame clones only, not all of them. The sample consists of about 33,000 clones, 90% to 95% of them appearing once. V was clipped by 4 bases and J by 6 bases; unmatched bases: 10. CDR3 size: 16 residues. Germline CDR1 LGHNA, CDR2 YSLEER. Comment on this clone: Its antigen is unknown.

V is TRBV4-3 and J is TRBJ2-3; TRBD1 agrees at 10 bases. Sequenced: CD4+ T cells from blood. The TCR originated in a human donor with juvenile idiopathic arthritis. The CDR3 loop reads CASSRPGQGFPDTQYF. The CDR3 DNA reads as TGCGCCAGCAGCCGACCGGGACAGGGGTTCCCGGATACGCAGTATTTT.